This T cell receptor beta chain was profiled in a study of beta chain features in type 1 diabetes. Germline loops: CDR1 SGHRS, CDR2 YFSETQ. V lost 3 bases, J lost 2 bases, and 24 bases lay in between. This CDR3 region has 20 residues. Sequencing targeted expressed TCRB transcripts, as all isolated RNA had been reverse transcribed. This table comes from immunoSEQ multiplex PCR, and its TCRdb copy is limited to in-frame clones, with some not included. Of 430,000 or so clones listed, over 9.5% are singletons. General study findings and limits: Type 1 diabetes patients showed a moderate but significant shortening of TCRB CDR3s in all four CD4+ subsets.

Comments on this clone: Its specificity is not known.

The TCR was taken from a woman aged 18-29 years in good health. The V call is TRBV5-1, the J call TRBJ2-6; D call uncertain. The sample taken for sequencing was naive CD4+ T cells from blood. CDR3 sequence (DNA): TGCGCCAGCAGCTCGTCTGGGAAGGCTTTCCCGGGCGCTGGGGCCAACGTCCTGACTTTC. Its protein product is CASSSSGKAFPGAGANVLTF. The whole variable domain, remainder taken from reference TRBV5-1 and TRBJ2-6, is KAGVTQTPRYLIKTRGQQVTLSCSPISGHRSVSWYQQTPGQGLQFLFEYFSETQRNKGNFPGRFSGRQFSNSRSEMNVSTLELGDSALYLCASSSSGKAFPGAGANVLTFGAGSRLTVL.